Below, 25 T cell receptor beta chains from the same sample are listed, as sequenced in a study of cytomegalovirus exposure and HLA in healthy donors (dated by TCRdb to 2016 to 2017). Library creation used the immunoSEQ multiplex PCR assay. A mixture of 60 forward primers for TCR Vbeta segments and 13 reverse primers for TCR Jbeta segments was used in the multiplex PCR. The table comes from immuneACCESS by way of TCRdb, which keeps in-frame sequences with V and J called. Part of the clones is missing from these tables; in studies checked, under half for an unresolved V gene and the rest for unknown reasons. This sample gives over 150,000 clones in total; 75% to 85% of them show up just once. The ten biggest clones cover about 0.7% of the sample. Material: PBMCs. The receptors were sampled from a boy under 18 in good health and CMV-seronegative.

V and J are TRBV4-1 and TRBJ2-1; 12 positions match TRBD2. CDR3 length: 21 residues. Germline assignment: CDR1 MGHRA and CDR2 YSYEKL. V trimming: 5 bases; J trimming: 4 bases; junction bases outside the gene matches: 21. CDR3 sequence (DNA): TGCGCCAGCAGCGTAAGAGAATTCGGGACTAGCGGGTGGGACCCATACAATGAGCAGTTCTTC. Encoded protein: CASSVREFGTSGWDPYNEQFF.

The chain joins TRBV12-5 to TRBJ1-2; 10 bases match TRBD1. The CDR3 has 14 amino acids. Trimming took 6 bases from V and 6 from J; bases not matched to a gene: 7. CDR1 and CDR2 (germline): LGHNT, FRNRAP. The CDR3 region has the DNA TGTGCTAGTGGCAGTCTCGGGACAGGGGATGGCTACACCTTC. Protein: CASGSLGTGDGYTF.

This chain joins TRBV7-2 and TRBJ2-7; 10 bases map to TRBD2. J gave up 2 bases and V 8 bases, and 6 bases lay outside the gene matches. This CDR3 contains 14 residues. The germline gives CDR1 SGHTA, CDR2 FQGNSA. The CDR3 nucleotides read TGTGCCAGCCGGCGGACTAGCGGTCCCTACGAGCAGTACTTC. Its protein is CASRRTSGPYEQYF.

The rearrangement joins TRBV5-6 to TRBJ2-2; 10 nucleotides match TRBD2. This CDR3 contains 15 residues. Germline V lookup: CDR1 SGHDT, CDR2 YYEEEE. J was trimmed by 5 bases and V by 2 bases; bases with no gene match: 3. CDR3 sequence: CASSLLAGRTGELFF. The CDR3 nucleotides are TGTGCCAGCAGCTTACTAGCGGGAAGGACCGGGGAGCTGTTTTTT.

This chain uses TRBV6-6 with TRBJ1-1; TRBD1 might be the D (6 bases). In germline, CDR1 is MNHNY, CDR2 SVGAGI (reference sequence). This CDR3 contains 15 residues. Trimming stripped 2 bases from V and 5 bases from J, with 15 bases between. The CDR3 loop reads CASSYPAGDETEAFF. CDR3 DNA: TGTGCCAGCAGTTACCCCGCAGGGGACGAGACTGAAGCTTTCTTT.

The chain employs TRBV13 and TRBJ1-1, with D perhaps TRBD1 (5 bases). Germline loops: CDR1 PRHDT, CDR2 FYEKMQ (reference sequence). Trimming shortened V by 6 bases and J by 3 bases, and 20 bases separated the two germline ends. CDR3 length: 16 residues. CDR3 nucleotide sequence: TGTGCCAGCAGGAAACCAAGGGGTTTTTCTGACACTGAAGCTTTCTTT. Amino acids: CASRKPRGFSDTEAFF.

The J gene is TRBJ1-4, the V gene TRBV9; 8 positions agree with TRBD1. The CDR3 is made up of 15 amino acids. From germline, CDR1 is SGDLS and CDR2 YYNGEE. J was trimmed by 10 bases and V by 3 bases; bases with no gene match: 11. CDR3 region: CASSAHGQGSAKLFF. The CDR3 DNA reads as TGTGCCAGCAGCGCCCACGGACAGGGTTCCGCAAAACTGTTTTTT.

The gene calls are TRBV4-3 and TRBJ2-3; D gene ambiguous. Trimming took 2 bases from V and 1 from J, leaving 13 bases between them. Germline-derived CDR1 and CDR2 are LGHNA and YSLEER. This CDR3 spans 16 amino acids. The CDR3 DNA reads TGCGCCAGCAGCCAAAGTCCTCTCCTAGGCACAGATACGCAGTATTTT. Protein product: CASSQSPLLGTDTQYF.

At least ten counts were recorded for this clone. The CDR3 nucleotides read TGCGCCAGCAGCTTGGGGGTTGACTCACCGGGAGGTGGAACTTTCTTT. Its translation is CASSLGVDSPGGGTFF. The chain has TRBV5-1 and TRBJ1-1; D not resolved. Trimming removed 0 bases at V and 12 bases at J, with 24 bases between. This CDR3 is built from 16 residues. CDR1 and CDR2 from the germline V gene are SGHRS and YFSETQ. The variable domain in full, with the rest retrieved from reference TRBV5-1 and TRBJ1-1, is KAGVTQTPRYLIKTRGQQVTLSCSPISGHRSVSWYQQTPGQGLQFLFEYFSETQRNKGNFPGRFSGRQFSNSRSEMNVSTLELGDSALYLCASSLGVDSPGGGTFFGQGTRLTVV.

This clone has only one observation. The V gene is TRBV7-8, the J gene TRBJ2-5; D is uncertain. The CDR3 loop spans 13 amino acids. The germline V gene has CDR1 SGHVS and CDR2 FQNEAQ. V was cut by 4 bases and J by 1 base, with 7 bases left in between. The CDR3 here is CASSSYSQETQYF. The CDR3 nucleotides are TGTGCCAGCAGCTCGTACTCCCAAGAGACCCAGTACTTC.

The V call is TRBV13, the J call TRBJ2-7; 8 nucleotides line up with TRBD1. The CDR3 covers 14 residues. The germline V gene has CDR1 PRHDT and CDR2 FYEKMQ (reference sequence). With V trimmed by 6 bases and J by 2 bases, 6 bases remained unmatched. CDR3 nucleotides: TGTGCCAGCAGGAAGACAGGGGCCCCCTACGAGCAGTACTTC. Encoded protein: CASRKTGAPYEQYF.

The chain links TRBV7-3 to TRBJ2-3, with 8 bases lining up with TRBD2. CDR3 length equals 14 residues. J gave up 8 bases and V 1 base, and 5 bases lay outside the gene matches. Per germline, CDR1 SGHTA and CDR2 FQGTGA. CDR3 sequence: CASSLKGREATQYF. CDR3 nucleotide sequence: TGTGCCAGCAGCTTAAAGGGGCGGGAGGCTACGCAGTATTTT.

The rearrangement joins TRBV7-9 to TRBJ2-7; D not resolved. Trimming removed 7 bases at V and 6 bases at J, with 16 bases between. The CDR3 loop spans 13 amino acids. Germline lookup yields CDR1 SEHNR and CDR2 FQNEAQ (reference sequence). The CDR3 here is CASTFPTVPEQYF. CDR3 nucleotides: TGTGCCAGCACCTTCCCCACAGTCCCCGAGCAGTACTTC. Together with reference TRBV7-9 and TRBJ2-7, the CDR3 gives the full variable domain: DTGVSQNPRHKITKRGQNVTFRCDPISEHNRLYWYRQTLGQGPEFLTYFQNEAQLEKSRLLSDRFSAERPKGSFSTLEIQRTEQGDSAMYLCASTFPTVPEQYFGPGTRLTVT.

The chain recombines TRBV6-5 with TRBJ1-1; D possibly corresponds to TRBD1 (5 bases). This CDR3 spans 15 amino acids. Germline values: CDR1 MNHEY, CDR2 SVGAGI. Deletions cut 2 bases from V and 3 bases from J, with 13 bases between. This chain's CDR3 is CASSYVFTGDTEAFF. The CDR3 region has the DNA TGTGCCAGCAGTTACGTCTTTACAGGTGACACTGAAGCTTTCTTT.

This clone was detected a few times. The chain links TRBV6-5 to TRBJ2-7, with a tentative D call TRBD2 (6 bases). Germline V gene data show CDR1 as MNHEY and CDR2 as SVGAGI. The V end lost 7 bases, the J end lost 3 bases, and 16 bases lay between the germline ends. The CDR3 covers 14 residues. This CDR3 reads CASTRDRGNYEQYF. CDR3 bases: TGTGCCAGCACCCGGGACCGGGGGAACTACGAGCAGTACTTC.

A remark on this clone: The same CDR3 also results from other DNA sequences found in this sample. V usage is TRBV5-1 and J usage is TRBJ2-2; no reliable D call. This CDR3 comprises 14 residues. V lost 0 bases, J lost 2 bases, and 5 bases lay in between. Per germline, CDR1 SGHRS and CDR2 YFSETQ. CDR3 sequence reads: CASSLGQNTGELFF. DNA for the CDR3: TGCGCCAGCAGCTTGGGGCAAAACACCGGGGAGCTGTTTTTT.

The J gene is TRBJ2-3, the V gene TRBV7-9, with TRBD2 identical over 8 bases. Germline loops: CDR1 SEHNR, CDR2 FQNEAQ (reference sequence). The CDR3 totals 17 residues. The V segment lost 4 bases and the J segment 4 bases; nucleotides outside the gene matches: 13. The CDR3 sequence: CASSSIRTSKIADTQYF. In DNA, the CDR3 is TGTGCCAGCAGCTCGATAAGGACTAGCAAGATCGCAGATACGCAGTATTTT.

The chain joins TRBV7-2 to TRBJ2-1; 7 bases agree with TRBD2. Losses at the gene ends were 4 bases for V and 4 bases for J; bases not matched to a gene: 7. Germline V CDR1 and CDR2: SGHTA, FQGNSA. The CDR3 sequence is 15 residues long. The CDR3 coding sequence is TGTGCCAGCAGCTCGACTAGCCTCAGGTACAATGAGCAGTTCTTC. As protein: CASSSTSLRYNEQFF.

The chain has TRBV30 and TRBJ1-4, with D perhaps TRBD1 (5 bases). The length of the CDR3 is 14 residues. Germline CDR1 and CDR2: GTSNPN and SVGIG (reference sequence). Trimming removed 2 bases at V and 7 bases at J, with 14 bases between. The CDR3 loop is CAWSSLGGTEKLFF. The CDR3 DNA follows: TGTGCCTGGAGTTCCCTTGGGGGGACTGAAAAACTGTTTTTT.

The V and J genes are TRBV27 and TRBJ2-5; TRBD1 agrees at 8 bases. CDR3 length: 16 residues. The junction had 6 bases not matched to a gene; V was cut back by 0 bases and J by 3 bases. Germline CDR1 reads MNHEY; CDR2 reads SMNVEV (reference sequence). The CDR3 sequence: CASSLSLLTGEETQYF. In DNA form, the CDR3 reads TGTGCCAGCAGTTTATCGCTCTTGACAGGGGAAGAGACCCAGTACTTC.

A remark on this clone: One junction end disagrees with the germline gene, perhaps due to a read error. The chain joins TRBV7-9 to TRBJ2-7; 9 bases line up with TRBD2. This CDR3 is built from 14 residues. The germline V gene encodes CDR1 SEHNR and CDR2 FQNEAQ (reference sequence). CDR3 amino acids: CSSSPSGLALEQYF. The CDR3 nucleotides read TGTTCCAGCAGCCCATCGGGACTAGCTCTCGAGCAGTACTTC.

V is TRBV30 and J is TRBJ1-5, with a possible D match to TRBD1 (6 bases). CDR1 GTSNPN and CDR2 SVGIG come from the germline V gene (reference sequence). The CDR3 consists of 13 residues. V dropped 0 bases and J dropped 6 bases, with 9 bases sitting between them. This CDR3 is CAWSVTGSQPQHF. CDR3 sequence (DNA): TGTGCCTGGAGTGTAACAGGGAGTCAGCCCCAGCATTTT.

The rearrangement joins TRBV2 to TRBJ1-5; 8 bases line up with TRBD1. Germline CDR1 and CDR2: SNHLY and FYNNEI. The CDR3 is 14 residues long. The V gene end was trimmed by 6 bases and the J gene end by 7 bases; junction bases not matched to a gene: 8. CDR3 residues: CASRDRAERQPQHF. CDR3 bases: TGTGCCAGCAGGGACAGGGCTGAGCGGCAGCCCCAGCATTTT.

Regarding this clone: This CDR3 is also generated by other DNA sequences in the sample. V is TRBV7-9 and J is TRBJ1-1, with D possibly TRBD1 on 6 matching bases. Germline-derived CDR1 and CDR2 are SEHNR and FQNEAQ (reference sequence). The V and J ends lost 1 base and 5 bases respectively, with 14 bases between them. This CDR3 has 15 residues. CDR3 loop: CASSLGGRGWTEAFF. CDR3 DNA sequence: TGTGCCAGCAGCTTAGGGGGTAGGGGGTGGACTGAAGCTTTCTTT.

The chain recombines TRBV4-3 with TRBJ2-7, with TRBD2 as a possible D gene (5 bases). The V gene's germline CDR1 is LGHNA and CDR2 YSLEER. The CDR3 spans 14 residues. V was cut by 3 bases and J by 1 base, with 10 bases left in between. In DNA form, the CDR3 reads TGCGCCAGCAGCCACGCCCGGGGATCCTACGAGCAGTACTTC. This gives the protein CASSHARGSYEQYF.